Following are 32 T cell receptor beta chains from one sample sequenced in a study of cytomegalovirus exposure and HLA in healthy donors. The PCR ran on 60 Vbeta and 13 Jbeta primers. Clones were sequenced by immunoSEQ multiplex PCR, and TCRdb holds only the in-frame ones, with some missing. The sample consists of fewer than 350,000 clones, about 90% of them appearing once. The sequencing input was PBMCs. The source is a woman aged 18-29 years in good health and CMV-seronegative.

V usage is TRBV5-1 and J usage is TRBJ2-7, with 8 bases identical to TRBD2. V trimming: 5 bases; J trimming: 3 bases; junction bases outside the gene matches: 16. CDR3 size: 17 residues. Germline CDR1 is SGHRS and CDR2 is YFSETQ. The CDR3 nucleotides are TGCGCCAGCAGTCTGATCGGCTCCGGACTAGCCTACTACGAGCAGTACTTC. It translates to CASSLIGSGLAYYEQYF.

The chain uses TRBV14 and TRBJ2-1, with no clear D. The CDR3 length is 15 residues. CDR1 SGHDN and CDR2 FVKESK come from the germline V gene. Trimming took off 1 base at V and 3 bases at J, with 10 bases between the two ends. This CDR3 is CASSQVIDFYNEQFF. CDR3 nucleotides: TGTGCCAGCAGCCAAGTGATAGACTTCTACAATGAGCAGTTCTTC. The variable domain in full, completed from reference TRBV14 and TRBJ2-1, reads EAGVTQFPSHSVIEKGQTVTLRCDPISGHDNLYWYRRVMGKEIKFLLHFVKESKQDESGMPNNRFLAERTGGTYSTLKVQPAELEDSGVYFCASSQVIDFYNEQFFGPGTRLTVL.

This chain links TRBV9 with TRBJ1-1, with D tentatively TRBD1 (6 bases). The V gene's germline CDR1 is SGDLS and CDR2 YYNGEE. V dropped 1 base and J dropped 1 base, with 8 bases sitting between them. The CDR3 runs to 14 residues. The CDR3 sequence: CASSVNRENTEAFF. In DNA, the CDR3 is TGTGCCAGCAGCGTAAACAGGGAGAACACTGAAGCTTTCTTT. Full variable domain (outside the CDR3, taken from reference TRBV9 and TRBJ1-1): DSGVTQTPKHLITATGQRVTLRCSPRSGDLSVYWYQQSLDQGLQFLIQYYNGEERAKGNILERFSAQQFPDLHSELNLSSLELGDSALYFCASSVNRENTEAFFGQGTRLTVV.

The chain carries TRBV30 and TRBJ2-7; D perhaps matches TRBD2 (5 bases). CDR1 GTSNPN and CDR2 SVGIG come from the germline V gene (reference sequence). Trimming left V 8 bases short and J 0 bases short, with 11 bases between. The CDR3 covers 12 residues. The chain's CDR3 is CATGSYSYEQYF. The CDR3 DNA sequence: TGTGCCACGGGGTCCTACTCCTACGAGCAGTACTTC.

V usage is TRBV4-1 and J usage is TRBJ2-5; a weak D match, TRBD1 (6 bases). From germline, CDR1 is MGHRA and CDR2 YSYEKL. The ends were cut back, 5 bases at V and 2 bases at J, with 9 bases in the middle. This CDR3 contains 13 residues. CDR3 sequence (DNA): TGCGCCAGCAGCACTAGGGGGCAAGAGACCCAGTACTTC. This encodes CASSTRGQETQYF.

V usage is TRBV7-6 and J usage is TRBJ2-5; 14 positions match TRBD2. The CDR3 spans 16 residues. Germline CDR1 reads SGHVS; CDR2 reads FNYEAQ. V lost 1 base to trimming and J lost 4 bases; unmatched junction nucleotides: 2. CDR3 nucleotide sequence: TGTGCCAGCAGCTTAGGACTAGCGGGGGGGCGAGAGACCCAGTACTTC. The encoded protein is CASSLGLAGGRETQYF.

The chain uses TRBV7-6 and TRBJ2-7; 9 bases are a match to TRBD2. From germline, CDR1 is SGHVS and CDR2 FNYEAQ. The CDR3 has 16 residues. V was clipped by 7 bases and J by 7 bases; unmatched bases: 17. The CDR3, as DNA: TGTGCCAGCACCCAAGGGCTAGCGGGGCCTTTGGGGGAGCAGTACTTC. It yields the protein CASTQGLAGPLGEQYF.

The gene calls are TRBV18 and TRBJ1-4; tentatively, D is TRBD1 (5 bases). Germline V gene lookup returns CDR1 KGHSH and CDR2 LQKENI. CDR3 size: 12 residues. Trimming removed 6 bases from V and 6 bases from J, with 8 bases in between. CDR3 sequence reads: CASSPRDEKLFF. The CDR3 nucleotides read TGTGCCAGCTCCCCCAGGGATGAAAAACTGTTTTTT.

The V gene is TRBV13, the J gene TRBJ2-3; 11 bases map to TRBD2. V gave up 8 bases and J gave up 1 base; unmatched junction bases: 2. Germline values: CDR1 PRHDT, CDR2 FYEKMQ (reference sequence). CDR3 length: 14 amino acids. CDR3 sequence reads: CASQGLAGTDTQYF. CDR3 nucleotides: TGTGCCAGCCAGGGACTAGCGGGCACAGATACGCAGTATTTT.

The chain is built from TRBV4-1 and TRBJ1-6; D is possibly TRBD1 (6 bases). The germline V gene encodes CDR1 MGHRA and CDR2 YSYEKL. V dropped 0 bases and J dropped 9 bases, with 12 bases sitting between them. This CDR3 is built from 15 residues. CDR3 DNA sequence: TGCGCCAGCAGCCAAGATTGGGGAGGGGGTTCACCCCTCCACTTT. Translating gives CASSQDWGGGSPLHF.

This chain connects TRBV5-1 to TRBJ2-1, with a possible D match to TRBD2 (5 bases). The CDR3 spans 12 residues. Germline V gene sequence: CDR1 SGHRS, CDR2 YFSETQ. Trimming took off 4 bases at V and 3 bases at J, with 5 bases between the two ends. This chain's CDR3 is CASSRDYNEQFF. The CDR3 DNA follows: TGCGCCAGCAGCCGGGACTACAATGAGCAGTTCTTC.

This clone appeared once. This chain joins TRBV6-5 and TRBJ1-3; D gene ambiguous. Germline lookup yields CDR1 MNHEY and CDR2 SVGAGI. Deletions cut 2 bases from V and 6 bases from J, with 5 bases between. The CDR3 is 12 residues long. The CDR3 spells CASSYQENTIYF. DNA for the CDR3: TGTGCCAGCAGTTACCAGGAAAACACCATATATTTT.

This clone was detected once. The chain joins TRBV29-1 to TRBJ1-2, with D perhaps matching TRBD1 (5 bases). The CDR3 length is 14 residues. Germline CDR1 SQVTM, CDR2 ANQGSEA. V was cut by 6 bases and J by 6 bases, with 20 bases left in between. In DNA form, the CDR3 reads TGCAGCGTCCCGGAGGGGAGAAGAGCAGATGGCTACACCTTC. This sequence encodes CSVPEGRRADGYTF.

A remark on this clone: Other DNA sequences of this sample code for an identical CDR3. The chain combines TRBV6-6 with TRBJ2-1; D is ambiguous. CDR3 length: 13 amino acids. Trimming took 6 bases from V and 4 from J, leaving 10 bases between them. CDR1 is MNHNY, CDR2 SVGAGI, per germline (reference sequence). The CDR3 loop reads CASSLDTYNEQFF. The CDR3 DNA sequence: TGTGCCAGCAGCTTAGACACTTACAATGAGCAGTTCTTC.

In DNA, the CDR3 is TGTGCCAGTAGTATATTCGGAGCAAATCAGCCCCAGCATTTT. Amino acids: CASSIFGANQPQHF. The V gene is TRBV19, the J gene TRBJ1-5, with D uncertain. Trimming stripped 2 bases from V and 4 bases from J, with 9 bases between. The CDR3 spans 14 residues. Germline CDR1 LNHDA, CDR2 SQIVND (reference sequence).

The chain recombines TRBV2 with TRBJ1-3, with D possibly matching TRBD1 (6 bases). The V end was cut by 6 bases, the J end by 0 bases, with 18 bases between. Germline V lookup: CDR1 SNHLY, CDR2 FYNNEI. The CDR3 consists of 17 residues. For the CDR3, the DNA is TGTGCCAGCAGCTTGGATGGACAGAGGCTCTCTGGAAACACCATATATTTT. This encodes CASSLDGQRLSGNTIYF.

The chain is built from TRBV7-9 and TRBJ2-1; D not resolved. Per the germline V gene, CDR1 is SEHNR and CDR2 is FQNEAQ (reference sequence). CDR3 length: 12 amino acids. The V end was cut by 3 bases, the J end by 7 bases, with 7 bases between. The chain's CDR3 is CASSFRQNEQFF. CDR3 nucleotide sequence: TGTGCCAGCAGCTTCAGACAAAATGAGCAGTTCTTC.

The chain joins TRBV29-1 to TRBJ1-1; D perhaps matches TRBD1 (5 bases). V gave up 6 bases and J gave up 4 bases, with 15 bases separating them. In germline, CDR1 is SQVTM, CDR2 ANQGSEA. The CDR3 loop spans 13 amino acids. The CDR3 protein is CSVVRDWGTEAFF. The CDR3 DNA reads as TGCAGCGTAGTTAGGGACTGGGGCACTGAAGCTTTCTTT.

The chain employs TRBV7-3 and TRBJ1-3, with a possible D match to TRBD1 (5 bases). The V gene's germline CDR1 is SGHTA and CDR2 FQGTGA. This CDR3 contains 13 residues. With 6 bases removed from V and 2 bases from J, the gap between germline ends came to 8 bases. CDR3 coding DNA: TGTGCCAGCAGAGCAGGGCCTGGAAACACCATATATTTT. Protein product: CASRAGPGNTIYF.

The rearrangement links TRBV25-1 to TRBJ1-1; the match to TRBD1 covers 10 bases. CDR1 and CDR2 from the germline V gene are MGHDK and SYGVNS. The CDR3 is 15 residues long. With V trimmed by 7 bases and J by 4 bases, 9 bases remained unmatched. The CDR3 nucleotides are TGTGCCAGCACCAGCTTCAGGACAGGGGGCACTGAAGCTTTCTTT. Translation: CASTSFRTGGTEAFF.

The sample holds one count of this clone. This chain uses TRBV4-1 with TRBJ1-5, with D hard to call. Looked up from germline, CDR1 is MGHRA and CDR2 is YSYEKL. The germline V and J ends were trimmed by 0 bases and 2 bases, with 5 bases remaining between them. The CDR3 spans 14 residues. CDR3 region: CASSQDSGNQPQHF. The CDR3 nucleotides are TGCGCCAGCAGCCAAGATTCAGGCAATCAGCCCCAGCATTTT.

Concerning this clone: The sample holds other DNA sequences that translate to the same CDR3. The chain links TRBV30 to TRBJ1-1; TRBD1 matches at 8 bases. After removal of 1 base from V and 8 bases from J, the junction contained 6 bases not matched to a gene. CDR3 length: 13 residues. Germline assignment: CDR1 GTSNPN and CDR2 SVGIG (reference sequence). In DNA, the CDR3 is TGTGCCTGGAGTGCGGCAGGGGGCGGGGAAGCTTTCTTT. This encodes CAWSAAGGGEAFF.

J is TRBJ2-1 and V is TRBV27; 7 nucleotides match TRBD2. This CDR3 has 18 residues. Looked up from germline, CDR1 is MNHEY and CDR2 is SMNVEV (reference sequence). The V segment lost 0 bases and the J segment 7 bases; nucleotides outside the gene matches: 15. The CDR3 loop is CASSLSGRQGLGGNEQFF. The DNA for the CDR3 is TGTGCCAGCAGTTTATCGGGAAGGCAAGGACTAGGCGGGAATGAGCAGTTCTTC.

The chain links TRBV7-2 to TRBJ2-1; TRBD2 matches at 9 bases. CDR1 is SGHTA, CDR2 FQGNSA, per germline. Losses at the gene ends were 4 bases for V and 2 bases for J; bases not matched to a gene: 12. The CDR3 has 18 amino acids. In nucleotides, the CDR3 is TGTGCCAGCAGCTCCCCTTCTAGCGGGGATCTGACCTACAATGAGCAGTTCTTC. Its protein product is CASSSPSSGDLTYNEQFF.

This chain uses TRBV7-9 with TRBJ2-7, with TRBD1 as a possible D gene (6 bases). This CDR3 comprises 14 residues. CDR1 SEHNR and CDR2 FQNEAQ come from the germline V gene (reference sequence). Trimming cost V 2 bases and J 2 bases, with 10 bases left between them. The CDR3 region has the DNA TGTGCCAGCAGCTTAATACAGGGCCCCTACGAGCAGTACTTC. It encodes CASSLIQGPYEQYF. Supplemented by reference TRBV7-9 and TRBJ2-7, the full variable domain reads DTGVSQNPRHKITKRGQNVTFRCDPISEHNRLYWYRQTLGQGPEFLTYFQNEAQLEKSRLLSDRFSAERPKGSFSTLEIQRTEQGDSAMYLCASSLIQGPYEQYFGPGTRLTVT.

The rearrangement links TRBV6-1 to TRBJ1-3; 7 bases line up with TRBD1. CDR1 is MNHNS and CDR2 is SASEGT in the germline V gene. V lost 1 base and J lost 6; bases outside the gene matches: 15. The CDR3 covers 18 residues. The CDR3 DNA sequence: TGTGCCAGCAGTGAAGATCTATCGGGACAGAGTTTGACAAACACCATATATTTT. Protein sequence: CASSEDLSGQSLTNTIYF.

The gene calls are TRBV7-6 and TRBJ2-7; 10 bases align to TRBD1. CDR1 and CDR2 (germline): SGHVS, FNYEAQ. J was trimmed by 2 bases and V by 5 bases; bases with no gene match: 6. This CDR3 is built from 15 residues. As DNA, the CDR3 is TGTGCCAGCAGCCCGGGACAGGGGCCGACCTACGAGCAGTACTTC. The encoded protein is CASSPGQGPTYEQYF.

The sample holds one count of this clone. V is TRBV19 and J is TRBJ2-7; possibly TRBD2 for D (6 bases). V gave up 5 bases and J gave up 3 bases, with 14 bases separating them. CDR1 LNHDA and CDR2 SQIVND come from the germline V gene (reference sequence). The CDR3 sequence is 14 residues long. The CDR3 protein is CASSPRPGVYEQYF. The CDR3 coding sequence is TGTGCCAGTAGTCCTCGTCCGGGGGTCTACGAGCAGTACTTC. Full variable domain (rest looked up from reference TRBV19 and TRBJ2-7): DGGITQSPKYLFRKEGQNVTLSCEQNLNHDAMYWYRQDPGQGLRLIYYSQIVNDFQKGDIAEGYSVSREKKESFPLTVTSAQKNPTAFYLCASSPRPGVYEQYFGPGTRLTVT.

This chain uses TRBV9 with TRBJ1-2; no clear D. From germline, CDR1 is SGDLS and CDR2 YYNGEE. Trimming left V 3 bases short and J 9 bases short, with 21 bases between. The length of the CDR3 is 15 residues. This CDR3 reads CASSAQEGWAPRYTF. CDR3 in DNA: TGTGCCAGCAGCGCCCAAGAGGGATGGGCCCCACGCTACACCTTC.

A single count supports this clone. J is TRBJ1-2 and V is TRBV10-3; no clear D gene. Germline CDR1 reads ENHRY; CDR2 reads SYGVKD. The CDR3 loop spans 12 amino acids. The V end was cut by 2 bases, the J end by 8 bases, with 9 bases between. In DNA, the CDR3 is TGTGCCATCAGTGAGGGAGCTAGGGGCTACACCTTC. Its protein product is CAISEGARGYTF.

The rearrangement joins TRBV6-5 to TRBJ1-6, with D possibly being TRBD1 (5 bases). Germline CDR1 and CDR2: MNHEY and SVGAGI. The CDR3 extends over 16 amino acids. V was trimmed by 4 bases and J by 8 bases, leaving 18 bases between them. Here the CDR3 reads CASSFTYTGGDSPLHF. The CDR3, as DNA: TGTGCCAGCAGTTTCACCTACACGGGGGGGGATTCACCCCTCCACTTT.

This clone was recorded once. The V gene is TRBV9, the J gene TRBJ2-7, with 12 bases fitting TRBD2. The trim removed 4 bases at V and 3 bases at J, leaving 5 bases unmatched. Germline V gene data show CDR1 as SGDLS and CDR2 as YYNGEE. This CDR3 region has 15 residues. The CDR3 reads CASSPRLAGVYEQYF. The DNA for the CDR3 is TGTGCCAGCAGCCCGAGACTAGCGGGGGTCTACGAGCAGTACTTC. The variable domain in full, with the rest retrieved from reference TRBV9 and TRBJ2-7, is DSGVTQTPKHLITATGQRVTLRCSPRSGDLSVYWYQQSLDQGLQFLIQYYNGEERAKGNILERFSAQQFPDLHSELNLSSLELGDSALYFCASSPRLAGVYEQYFGPGTRLTVT.